These 27 T cell receptor beta chains originate from one sample sequenced in a study of blood T cell repertoires in COVID-19. TCRdb's table, derived via immunoSEQ multiplex PCR, lists solely in-frame clones and lacks some. The table lists under 250,000 clones, approximately 83% of them singletons, with approximately 9.1% in the top ten. Sequences were obtained from peripheral blood. The receptors were gathered from a man older than 75 with acute or convalescent COVID-19.

V and J are TRBV2 and TRBJ2-7, with D possibly TRBD1 on 5 matching bases. Germline V gene data show CDR1 as SNHLY and CDR2 as FYNNEI. V dropped 3 bases and J dropped 2 bases, with 14 bases sitting between them. The CDR3 runs to 15 residues. Written as DNA, the CDR3 is TGTGCCAGCAGTGACAGGGTTGGAGTCGCCTACGAGCAGTACTTC. Amino acids: CASSDRVGVAYEQYF.

The V call is TRBV30, the J call TRBJ1-2, with D uncertain. Germline CDR1 and CDR2: GTSNPN and SVGIG (reference sequence). CDR3 length: 10 amino acids. Trimming took 4 bases from V and 7 from J, leaving 7 bases between them. The CDR3: CAWNRVGYTF. Written as DNA, the CDR3 is TGTGCCTGGAACCGGGTTGGCTACACCTTC.

V usage is TRBV5-1 and J usage is TRBJ1-4; 8 bases agree with TRBD1. Germline loops: CDR1 SGHRS, CDR2 YFSETQ. V shed 6 bases and J 0 bases; nucleotides not matched to a gene: 4. This CDR3 has 15 amino acids. CDR3 amino acids: CASKTGASTNEKLFF. The DNA for the CDR3 is TGCGCCAGCAAGACAGGGGCGTCAACTAATGAAAAACTGTTTTTT. The complete variable domain, with remaining parts taken from reference TRBV5-1 and TRBJ1-4, reads KAGVTQTPRYLIKTRGQQVTLSCSPISGHRSVSWYQQTPGQGLQFLFEYFSETQRNKGNFPGRFSGRQFSNSRSEMNVSTLELGDSALYLCASKTGASTNEKLFFGSGTQLSVL.

The chain combines TRBV18 with TRBJ2-3; possibly TRBD2 for D (6 bases). Trimming cost V 4 bases and J 2 bases, with 16 bases left between them. The CDR3 length is 16 residues. The germline CDR1 and CDR2 sequences are KGHSH and LQKENI. The CDR3 reads CASSLSGTVPTDTQYF. The CDR3 coding sequence is TGTGCCAGCTCACTGTCCGGGACTGTCCCCACAGATACGCAGTATTTT.

The chain employs TRBV19 and TRBJ2-3, with a weak D call TRBD1 (5 bases). This CDR3 comprises 15 residues. The V gene's germline CDR1 is LNHDA and CDR2 SQIVND (reference sequence). Trimming left V 2 bases short and J 2 bases short, with 11 bases between. The CDR3 here is CASSIQGRDTDTQYF. CDR3 nucleotide sequence: TGTGCCAGTAGTATACAGGGCCGAGACACAGATACGCAGTATTTT.

This rearrangement joins TRBV6-1 to TRBJ1-2, with unresolved D. Trimming removed 3 bases from V and 8 bases from J, with 7 bases in between. The CDR3 extends over 11 amino acids. Germline V gene sequence: CDR1 MNHNS, CDR2 SASEGT. In DNA form, the CDR3 reads TGTGCCAGCAGTGAGCCACTAGGCTACACCTTC. It yields the protein CASSEPLGYTF.

This chain links TRBV4-1 with TRBJ1-1; D call uncertain. CDR1 and CDR2 from the germline V gene are MGHRA and YSYEKL. The CDR3 length is 17 residues. V was shortened by 3 bases and J by 4 bases, with 21 bases between the two germline ends. CDR3 nucleotide sequence: TGCGCCAGCAGCCAGCCGGGTTCGGGAGGGAAGGGCACTGAAGCTTTCTTT. This translates into CASSQPGSGGKGTEAFF.

This clone was seen just once. This rearrangement joins TRBV29-1 to TRBJ2-7, with 11 bases that match TRBD1. V shed 6 bases and J 2 bases; nucleotides not matched to a gene: 9. The germline CDR1 and CDR2 sequences are SQVTM and ANQGSEA. The CDR3 consists of 15 residues. CDR3 nucleotide sequence: TGCAGCGTGAGTGCGGGACAGGGGGTAGCCTACGAGCAGTACTTC. It codes for CSVSAGQGVAYEQYF.

V gene TRBV10-3 combines with J gene TRBJ1-2, with 9 nucleotides matching TRBD1. This CDR3 is 15 amino acids long. The V segment lost 4 bases and the J segment 9 bases; nucleotides outside the gene matches: 12. CDR1 and CDR2 from the germline V gene are ENHRY and SYGVKD. The CDR3: CAISGSDTGGRSYTF. CDR3 sequence (DNA): TGTGCCATCAGTGGGTCAGATACAGGGGGCAGGAGCTACACCTTC.

This chain uses TRBV5-1 with TRBJ2-5, with D tentatively TRBD2 (6 bases). V gave up 1 base and J gave up 5 bases, with 18 bases separating them. Germline CDR1 and CDR2: SGHRS and YFSETQ. The CDR3 consists of 16 residues. Here the CDR3 reads CASSLTPGPSGETQYF. The CDR3 nucleotides read TGCGCCAGCAGCTTGACCCCGGGACCCAGCGGGGAGACCCAGTACTTC.

J is TRBJ1-5 and V is TRBV21-1; the DNA was not used to check the table's D call, TRBD1. TRBV21-1 counts as a pseudogene. CDR3 size: 14 residues. CDR3 sequence: CASSVQAQHQPQHF. The CDR3 DNA reads as TGTGCCAGCAGCGTCCAGGCACAGCATCAGCCCCAGCATTTT.

The rearrangement uses TRBV7-8 and TRBJ2-7, with no clear D. The CDR3 is 13 residues long. V was cut by 5 bases and J by 1 base, with 9 bases left in between. Germline V gives CDR1 SGHVS, CDR2 FQNEAQ. The DNA for the CDR3 is TGTGCCAGCAGCCCGCGGTGGTCCTACGAGCAGTACTTC. Translation gives CASSPRWSYEQYF. Full variable domain (rest looked up from reference TRBV7-8 and TRBJ2-7): GAGVSQSPRYKVAKRGQDVALRCDPISGHVSLFWYQQALGQGPEFLTYFQNEAQLDKSGLPSDRFFAERPEGSVSTLKIQRTQQEDSAVYLCASSPRWSYEQYFGPGTRLTVT.

V usage is TRBV6-4 and J usage is TRBJ1-5; 10 bases are shared with TRBD1. V trimming: 2 bases; J trimming: 0 bases; junction bases outside the gene matches: 10. There are 19 residues in the CDR3. CDR1 MRHNA and CDR2 SNTAGT come from the germline V gene. In DNA form, the CDR3 reads TGTGCCAGCAGTGACATTCGACAGGGGGCCCCTTATAGCAATCAGCCCCAGCATTTT. Its protein product is CASSDIRQGAPYSNQPQHF.

The chain carries TRBV28 and TRBJ2-3; 9 nucleotides match TRBD2. V shed 5 bases, J shed 6 bases, and the junction held 15 bases outside the gene matches. CDR3 size: 17 residues. Germline assignment: CDR1 MDHEN and CDR2 SYDVKM. This chain's CDR3 is CASSRGGLAGSLDTQYF. For the CDR3, the DNA is TGTGCCAGCAGTCGTGGGGGGCTAGCGGGGAGTCTGGATACGCAGTATTTT.

The chain joins TRBV6-5 to TRBJ2-3; 11 bases agree with TRBD2. The germline CDR1 and CDR2 sequences are MNHEY and SVGAGI. With 6 bases clipped from V and 4 bases from J, the junction kept 3 bases outside the gene matches. The CDR3 has 14 amino acids. The CDR3 DNA follows: TGTGCCAGCAGACTAGCGGGAGCGGCAGATACGCAGTATTTT. This gives the protein CASRLAGAADTQYF.

The V and J genes are TRBV11-3 and TRBJ2-1; maybe TRBD2 (5 bases). The ends were cut back, 4 bases at V and 6 bases at J, with 13 bases in the middle. The germline V gene encodes CDR1 SGHNT and CDR2 YENEEA. The CDR3 totals 14 residues. The CDR3 loop is CASSSPGIRNEQFF. CDR3 in DNA: TGTGCCAGCAGCTCACCGGGAATCCGCAATGAGCAGTTCTTC.

The chain has TRBV24-1 and TRBJ2-2; TRBD1 agrees at 8 bases. In germline, CDR1 is KGHDR, CDR2 SFDVKD. J was trimmed by 1 base and V by 0 bases; bases with no gene match: 15. The CDR3 consists of 21 residues. CDR3 bases: TGTGCCACCAGTGATTTGAAGTGGGGACAGGCAATGACCAAGAACACCGGGGAGCTGTTTTTT. Protein product: CATSDLKWGQAMTKNTGELFF.

This clone showed up just a few times. In DNA, the CDR3 is TGTGCCAGCAGTCCAGCTGGGGCCCGGAACACTGAAGCTTTCTTT. This codes for CASSPAGARNTEAFF. The J gene is TRBJ1-1, the V gene TRBV28; tentatively, D is TRBD1 (5 bases). The ends were cut back, 5 bases at V and 1 base at J, with 14 bases in the middle. CDR1 is MDHEN and CDR2 is SYDVKM in the germline V gene. This CDR3 spans 15 amino acids.

This clone has a handful of counts. This rearrangement joins TRBV6-5 to TRBJ2-7, with 9 bases matching TRBD1. The CDR3 has 15 residues. J was trimmed by 5 bases and V by 5 bases; bases with no gene match: 10. CDR1 and CDR2 (germline): MNHEY, SVGAGI. CDR3 DNA: TGTGCCAGCAGTCTACAGGGGGCGTACCTCCACGAGCAGTACTTC. Residues: CASSLQGAYLHEQYF.

The chain has TRBV28 and TRBJ2-1, with TRBD1 identical over 8 bases. CDR3 length equals 17 residues. Per germline, CDR1 MDHEN and CDR2 SYDVKM. J gave up 10 bases and V 6 bases, and 20 bases lay outside the gene matches. The CDR3 DNA reads TGTGCCAGCAGCCATTTGGCCCTGAGGCAGGGGGCAGGGGAGCAGTTCTTC. This codes for CASSHLALRQGAGEQFF.

Concerning this clone itself: A read error may account for a junction end that differs from germline. The rearrangement links TRBV7-9 to TRBJ1-3; TRBD1 matches 7 bases. This CDR3 is 16 amino acids long. CDR1 and CDR2 (germline): SEHNR, FQNEAQ (reference sequence). As DNA, the CDR3 is TGTGCCAGCACCTTAGGAGGGGGCGCGTACGGAAACACCATATATTTT. It specifies CASTLGGGAYGNTIYF.

In this sample, this clone turned up once. A read error may produce the germline difference seen at one junction end. V is TRBV24-1 and J is TRBJ2-5, with a weak D call TRBD1 (5 bases). CDR1 is KGHDR, CDR2 SFDVKD, per germline. CDR3 length: 14 amino acids. The CDR3 protein is CATSDWQGKETQYF. In nucleotides, the CDR3 is TGTGCCACCAGCGATTGGCAGGGCAAAGAGACCCAGTACTTC.

V and J are TRBV30 and TRBJ2-3, with 7 nucleotides matching TRBD1. V lost 2 bases and J lost 1; bases outside the gene matches: 6. The CDR3 extends over 15 amino acids. Germline V gene data show CDR1 as GTSNPN and CDR2 as SVGIG (reference sequence). This CDR3 is CAWSREGGRTDTQYF. DNA of the CDR3: TGTGCCTGGAGTCGGGAAGGGGGCCGCACAGATACGCAGTATTTT.

This chain connects TRBV18 to TRBJ1-5, with a tentative D call TRBD1 (6 bases). V lost 6 bases to trimming and J lost 3 bases, with 9 bases between them. The CDR3 extends over 13 amino acids. Per germline, CDR1 KGHSH and CDR2 LQKENI. The DNA of the CDR3 is TGTGCCAGCTCCCAGGGGTACAATCAGCCCCAGCATTTT. This gives the protein CASSQGYNQPQHF.

This chain connects TRBV9 to TRBJ2-5, with D perhaps TRBD1 (6 bases). This CDR3 comprises 16 residues. V was trimmed by 4 bases and J by 1 base, leaving 17 bases between them. Germline assignment: CDR1 SGDLS and CDR2 YYNGEE. The CDR3 DNA follows: TGTGCCAGCAGCCTAGGAAGGGGACACCTCCAAGAGACCCAGTACTTC. Translated: CASSLGRGHLQETQYF.

The J gene is TRBJ2-1, the V gene TRBV2; 7 bases match TRBD1. The germline gives CDR1 SNHLY, CDR2 FYNNEI. The J segment lost 7 bases and the V segment lost 5 bases, leaving 11 bases of the junction unmatched. CDR3 length: 15 amino acids. DNA for the CDR3: TGTGCCAGCAGTCTCAGACAGGGACAAGGTAATGAGCAGTTCTTC. This sequence encodes CASSLRQGQGNEQFF.

The CDR3 DNA is TGTGCCAGCACCAGGACAGGGACCTACGAGCAGTACTTC. Amino acids: CASTRTGTYEQYF. The J gene is TRBJ2-7, the V gene TRBV3-1 (or the pseudogene TRBV3-2); 8 bases map to TRBD1. After removal of 7 bases from V and 2 bases from J, the junction contained 4 bases not matched to a gene. Germline V gene sequence: CDR1 LGHDT, CDR2 YNNKEL (reference sequence). The length of the CDR3 is 13 residues.